The 21 T cell receptor beta chains given below trace back to one sample, sequenced in a study of blood T cell repertoires in COVID-19. Repertoires were generated with immunoSEQ multiplex PCR, while TCRdb's copy carries only in-frame clones and drops some. The sample shows around 180,000 clones, approximately 80% of them seen only once. Material: PBMCs or T cells enriched from blood (not recorded which). These receptors were obtained from a man between 50 and 59 years old who had recovered from COVID-19.

The chain is built from TRBV3-1 (or the pseudogene TRBV3-2) and TRBJ2-3; perhaps TRBD2 as D (6 bases). Trimming stripped 4 bases from V and 5 bases from J, with 13 bases between. CDR1 and CDR2 (germline): LGHDT, YNNKEL (reference sequence). The CDR3 sequence is 14 residues long. The CDR3, as DNA: TGTGCCAGCAGCCGAGGACTATCAGGAGATACGCAGTATTTT. The encoded protein is CASSRGLSGDTQYF.

The chain is built from TRBV29-1 and TRBJ1-6; TRBD1 matches 9 bases. The CDR3 is 15 residues long. The ends lost 5 bases at V and 9 bases at J; junction bases unmatched: 11. Germline assignment: CDR1 SQVTM and CDR2 ANQGSEA. As DNA, the CDR3 is TGCAGCGTTAGGGTTCACAGGGGGCCGGGTTCACCCCTCCACTTT. Translation gives CSVRVHRGPGSPLHF.

The chain couples TRBV5-5 to TRBJ1-2; D might be TRBD1 (5 bases). Germline assignment: CDR1 SGHKS and CDR2 YYEKEE (reference sequence). The ends were cut back, 0 bases at V and 8 bases at J, with 11 bases in the middle. There are 13 residues in the CDR3. This CDR3 reads CASSLAGGDGYTF. The CDR3 DNA follows: TGTGCCAGCAGCTTGGCCGGGGGGGACGGCTACACCTTC.

V gene TRBV7-8 combines with J gene TRBJ1-5, with a tentative D call TRBD1 (5 bases). The CDR3 contains 13 residues. Per the germline V gene, CDR1 is SGHVS and CDR2 is FQNEAQ. The ends were cut back, 4 bases at V and 3 bases at J, with 7 bases in the middle. The CDR3 here is CASSWDSNQPQHF. The CDR3 nucleotides read TGTGCCAGCAGCTGGGACTCCAATCAGCCCCAGCATTTT. The full variable domain, its missing parts supplied by reference TRBV7-8 and TRBJ1-5, is GAGVSQSPRYKVAKRGQDVALRCDPISGHVSLFWYQQALGQGPEFLTYFQNEAQLDKSGLPSDRFFAERPEGSVSTLKIQRTQQEDSAVYLCASSWDSNQPQHFGDGTRLSIL.

The genes are TRBV6-1 and TRBJ1-4; D possibly corresponds to TRBD1 (5 bases). This CDR3 is 16 amino acids long. The germline V gene encodes CDR1 MNHNS and CDR2 SASEGT. Trimming cost V 4 bases and J 8 bases, with 20 bases left between them. Here the CDR3 reads CASSVTWTMAGEKLFF. The CDR3, as DNA: TGTGCCAGCAGTGTTACCTGGACGATGGCAGGGGAAAAACTGTTTTTT.

The chain combines TRBV9 with TRBJ2-2; D is possibly TRBD1 (5 bases). The CDR3 runs to 15 residues. Between the trimmed V and J ends, which lost 4 bases and 7 bases, there was a span of 17 bases. Germline-derived CDR1 and CDR2 are SGDLS and YYNGEE. CDR3 loop: CASSQQQARRGELFF. DNA of the CDR3: TGTGCCAGCAGCCAGCAACAGGCGAGGCGCGGGGAGCTGTTTTTT.

The rearrangement links TRBV5-6 to TRBJ2-5; a possible D gene is TRBD2 (5 bases). This CDR3 is 16 amino acids long. The germline V gene has CDR1 SGHDT and CDR2 YYEEEE. V was shortened by 2 bases and J by 1 base, with 15 bases between the two germline ends. CDR3 bases: TGTGCCAGCAGCTTACTAGTCTCAGGCAGCCAAGAGACCCAGTACTTC. It translates to CASSLLVSGSQETQYF.

This clone was counted a single time. The rearrangement uses TRBV7-6 and TRBJ1-1, with 9 bases matching TRBD1. V lost 1 base, J lost 4 bases, and 7 bases stayed unmatched. In germline, CDR1 is SGHVS, CDR2 FNYEAQ. The CDR3 totals 16 residues. The CDR3 bases are TGTGCCAGCAGCTTAGGGCGACAGGGGGAGATCACTGAAGCTTTCTTT. Its protein product is CASSLGRQGEITEAFF.

The count of this clone is one. CDR3 sequence: CASSVGQGGSYGYTF. The CDR3 coding sequence is TGTGCCAGCAGCGTCGGACAGGGGGGTAGCTATGGCTACACCTTC. The chain carries TRBV7-3 and TRBJ1-2; 10 nucleotides line up with TRBD1. J lost 4 bases, V lost 5 bases, and 7 bases had no gene match. The CDR3 is 15 amino acids. Germline CDR1 and CDR2: SGHTA and FQGTGA.

The CDR3 reads CSVDGLAGGPDTQYF. CDR3 bases: TGCAGCGTTGATGGGCTAGCGGGGGGCCCGGATACGCAGTATTTT. The V call is TRBV29-1, the J call TRBJ2-3; the match to TRBD2 covers 11 bases. The CDR3 runs 15 residues. The germline CDR1 and CDR2 sequences are SQVTM and ANQGSEA. J lost 6 bases, V lost 3 bases, and 8 bases had no gene match.

The chain combines TRBV29-1 with TRBJ2-7; 12 bases line up with TRBD2. Germline V gene data show CDR1 as SQVTM and CDR2 as ANQGSEA. CDR3 length equals 16 residues. J was trimmed by 9 bases and V by 0 bases; bases with no gene match: 12. The CDR3 is CSVEDPLTSGGPGQYF. DNA for the CDR3: TGCAGCGTTGAAGATCCCCTGACTAGCGGGGGACCGGGGCAGTACTTC.

The V and J genes are TRBV3-1 (or the pseudogene TRBV3-2) and TRBJ2-1; D perhaps matches TRBD1 (6 bases). The CDR3 length is 13 residues. V was shortened by 3 bases and J by 10 bases, with 13 bases between the two germline ends. CDR1 is LGHDT and CDR2 is YNNKEL in the germline V gene (reference sequence). The CDR3 spells CASSHLAGDEQFF. CDR3 sequence (DNA): TGTGCCAGCAGCCACTTGGCAGGGGACGAGCAGTTCTTC.

This clone was observed a handful of times. The chain has TRBV10-3 and TRBJ1-5; 9 nucleotides match TRBD1. CDR3 length equals 15 residues. V was clipped by 0 bases and J by 4 bases; unmatched bases: 1. Per the germline V gene, CDR1 is ENHRY and CDR2 is SYGVKD. The CDR3 protein is CAISESDRGNQPQHF. CDR3 nucleotides: TGTGCCATCAGTGAGTCGGACAGGGGAAATCAGCCCCAGCATTTT.

The chain joins TRBV4-2 to TRBJ2-3, with D unclear. Germline CDR1 reads LGHNA; CDR2 reads YNFKEQ. CDR3 length: 14 amino acids. V was clipped by 0 bases and J by 5 bases, with 9 bases between them. CDR3 nucleotides: TGTGCCAGCAGCCAAGACCCTAACGAAGATACGCAGTATTTT. The encoded protein is CASSQDPNEDTQYF.

Regarding this clone: The same CDR3 is also encoded by other DNA sequences in this sample. The genes are TRBV4-1 and TRBJ1-5; 11 nucleotides agree with TRBD1. The germline V gene has CDR1 MGHRA and CDR2 YSYEKL. Germline trimming cut 3 bases from V and 7 bases from J; bases unmatched to any gene: 2. The CDR3 loop spans 14 amino acids. The DNA of the CDR3 is TGCGCCAGCAGCCAGGGACAGGGGGGACAGCCCCAGCATTTT. Amino acid sequence: CASSQGQGGQPQHF.

This clone was detected only once. The chain employs TRBV7-9 and TRBJ1-5; no clear D. Trimming shortened V by 1 base and J by 4 bases, and 17 bases separated the two germline ends. This CDR3 comprises 17 residues. The germline gives CDR1 SEHNR, CDR2 FQNEAQ (reference sequence). The CDR3 nucleotides are TGTGCCAGCAGCTTAGGGCCAGAGGGAAACAAAAATCAGCCCCAGCATTTT. This translates into CASSLGPEGNKNQPQHF.

The CDR3 sequence is CASSLGATVAYEQYF. The CDR3 DNA is TGCGCCAGCAGCTTGGGGGCCACAGTGGCCTACGAGCAGTACTTC. The rearrangement joins TRBV5-1 to TRBJ2-7; unclear D gene. The V and J ends lost 0 bases and 2 bases respectively, with 12 bases between them. The V gene's germline CDR1 is SGHRS and CDR2 YFSETQ. The CDR3 spans 15 residues.

The chain has TRBV7-9 and TRBJ1-1; D gene unclear. Trimming stripped 1 base from V and 6 bases from J, with 6 bases between. The CDR3 is 12 amino acids. Germline-derived CDR1 and CDR2 are SEHNR and FQNEAQ (reference sequence). CDR3 bases: TGTGCCAGCAGCTTAGGAGTCCCTGAAGCTTTCTTT. It encodes CASSLGVPEAFF.

This rearrangement joins TRBV5-1 to TRBJ2-7, with a weak D call TRBD2 (7 bases). V was pared by 0 bases and J by 0 bases, with 16 bases between. Germline values: CDR1 SGHRS, CDR2 YFSETQ. The length of the CDR3 is 17 residues. CDR3 sequence (DNA): TGCGCCAGCAGCTTGGCCCCTTTGCGGGGGCGCTCCTACGAGCAGTACTTC. It specifies CASSLAPLRGRSYEQYF.

The chain is built from TRBV6-1 and TRBJ1-2, with D unresolved. The CDR3 consists of 13 residues. Germline V lookup: CDR1 MNHNS, CDR2 SASEGT. Between the trimmed V and J ends, which lost 2 bases and 5 bases, there was a span of 9 bases. CDR3 coding DNA: TGTGCCAGCAGTGAAACAGCATTATATGGCTACACCTTC. Translating it yields CASSETALYGYTF.

The chain links TRBV9 to TRBJ2-2; D is uncertain. Germline CDR1 SGDLS, CDR2 YYNGEE. V was pared by 0 bases and J by 6 bases, with 9 bases between. The length of the CDR3 is 14 residues. CDR3 loop: CASSVDQSAGELFF. The DNA of the CDR3 is TGTGCCAGCAGCGTAGATCAGAGCGCCGGGGAGCTGTTTTTT.